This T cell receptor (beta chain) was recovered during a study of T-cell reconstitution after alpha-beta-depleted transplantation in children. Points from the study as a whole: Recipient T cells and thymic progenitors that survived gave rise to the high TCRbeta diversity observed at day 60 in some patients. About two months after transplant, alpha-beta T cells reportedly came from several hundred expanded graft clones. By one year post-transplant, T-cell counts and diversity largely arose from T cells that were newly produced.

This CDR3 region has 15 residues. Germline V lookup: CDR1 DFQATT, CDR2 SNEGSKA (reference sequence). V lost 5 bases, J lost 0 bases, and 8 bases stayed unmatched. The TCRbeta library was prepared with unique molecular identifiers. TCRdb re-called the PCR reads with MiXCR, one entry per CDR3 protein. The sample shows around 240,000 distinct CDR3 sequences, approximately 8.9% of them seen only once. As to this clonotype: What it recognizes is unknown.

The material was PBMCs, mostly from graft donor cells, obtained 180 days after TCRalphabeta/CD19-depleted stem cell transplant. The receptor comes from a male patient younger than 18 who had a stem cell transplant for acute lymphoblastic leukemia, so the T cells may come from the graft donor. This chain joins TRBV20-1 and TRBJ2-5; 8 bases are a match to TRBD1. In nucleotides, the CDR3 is TGCAGTGCTGCCCGGGACAGGAGGTACCAAGAGACCCAGTACTTC. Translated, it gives CSAARDRRYQETQYF.